One sample yielded the 32 T cell receptor beta chains listed below, sequenced in a study of T-cell reconstitution after alpha-beta-depleted transplantation in children. Unique molecular identifiers were built into the TCRbeta library. One entry per CDR3 protein results from TCRdb running MiXCR on the PCR reads. The table includes some 840,000 distinct CDR3 sequences, approximately 15% detected once. The sample was PBMCs, mostly from graft donor cells, taken 360 days after TCRalphabeta/CD19-depleted stem cell transplant. The receptors here all came from a male patient younger than 18 who had a stem cell transplant for acute lymphoblastic leukemia, so the T cells may come from the graft donor.

This clonotype was seen only a few times. CDR3: CASSSLGTEAYF. The CDR3 region has the DNA TGTGCCAGCAGTTCACTTGGGACGGAAGCCTACTTC. This chain connects TRBV12-3 or TRBV12-4 to TRBJ2-5; D is tentatively TRBD1 or TRBD2 (5 bases each). Trimming removed 4 bases from V and 14 bases from J, with 17 bases in between. This CDR3 contains 12 residues.

This clonotype was seen only once. This chain joins TRBV11-1 and TRBJ2-1, with 14 bases identical to TRBD2. The ends lost 11 bases at V and 9 bases at J; junction bases unmatched: 6. The CDR3 sequence is 13 residues long. Germline CDR1 and CDR2: SGHAT and FQDESV (reference sequence). The CDR3 DNA follows: TGTGCCGGACGGACTAGCGGGAGGCTTGAGCAGTTCTTC. Translated, it gives CAGRTSGRLEQFF. Supplemented by reference TRBV11-1 and TRBJ2-1, the full variable domain reads EAEVAQSPRYKITEKSQAVAFWCDPISGHATLYWYRQILGQGPELLVQFQDESVVDDSQLPKDRFSAERLKGVDSTLKIQPAELGDSAMYLCAGRTSGRLEQFFGPGTRLTVL.

This clonotype has just one count. The CDR3 DNA sequence: TGTGCCAGCAGTTTCCGGGGACAAAATAGCAATCAGCCCCAGCATTTT. It encodes CASSFRGQNSNQPQHF. The J gene is TRBJ1-5, the V gene TRBV27, with D perhaps TRBD1 (6 bases). The V and J ends lost 3 bases and 0 bases respectively, with 12 bases between them. This CDR3 has 16 residues. Germline V gene data show CDR1 as MNHEY and CDR2 as SMNVEV (reference sequence).

The sample holds a few counts of this clonotype. This sequence joins TRBV12-3 or TRBV12-4 and TRBJ1-1; TRBD1 is a possible D gene (6 bases). V lost 2 bases, J lost 4 bases, and 11 bases lay in between. The CDR3 consists of 14 residues. The DNA of the CDR3 is TGTGCCAGCAGTTTAATAGCAGGGGTCACTGAAGCTTTCTTT. The encoded protein is CASSLIAGVTEAFF.

V gene TRBV3-1 combines with J gene TRBJ2-7, with 11 bases that match TRBD2. Losses at the gene ends were 3 bases for V and 11 bases for J; bases not matched to a gene: 15. The CDR3 extends over 16 amino acids. Looked up from germline, CDR1 is LGHDT and CDR2 is YNNKEL (reference sequence). In DNA, the CDR3 is TGTGCCAGCAGCCACCGCACCCGATCGTCTAGCGGGAGGAAGTACTTC. It yields the protein CASSHRTRSSSGRKYF.

This rearrangement joins TRBV4-1 to TRBJ2-1, with unresolved D. CDR1 and CDR2 (germline): MGHRA, YSYEKL. This CDR3 contains 13 residues. Between the trimmed V and J ends, which lost 3 bases and 15 bases, there was a span of 18 bases. CDR3 DNA sequence: TGCGCCAGCAGCCACGTACTTAACTTACCGGGGTTCTTC. It translates to CASSHVLNLPGFF.

This clonotype occurred a few times. The rearrangement joins TRBV6-1 to TRBJ1-3; no clear D. The CDR3 totals 15 residues. Germline V CDR1 and CDR2: MNHNS, SASEGT. With 7 bases removed from V and 1 base from J, the gap between germline ends came to 14 bases. For the CDR3, the DNA is TGTGCCAGCAAGCGCGACTTCAATTCTGGAAACACCATATATTTT. Encoded protein: CASKRDFNSGNTIYF.

The gene calls are TRBV7-8 and TRBJ2-1; D gene uncertain. The CDR3 consists of 14 residues. From germline, CDR1 is SGHVS and CDR2 FQNEAQ. Between the trimmed V and J ends, which lost 5 bases and 1 base, there was a span of 9 bases. The CDR3 DNA sequence: TGTGCCAGCAGCCCCGAAGAATCCTACAATGAGCAGTTCTTC. Amino acid sequence: CASSPEESYNEQFF.

A few counts support this clonotype. The chain recombines TRBV20-1 with TRBJ1-4; no definite D call. The CDR3 length is 13 residues. The germline V gene has CDR1 DFQATT and CDR2 SNEGSKA (reference sequence). Deletions cut 2 bases from V and 5 bases from J, with 9 bases between. The CDR3 DNA is TGCAGTGCTAGAAGCGGAAGGAATGAAAAACTGTTTTTT. Translated: CSARSGRNEKLFF.

This chain connects TRBV5-1 to TRBJ2-1; TRBD2 aligns across 9 bases. The germline V gene has CDR1 SGHRS and CDR2 YFSETQ. This CDR3 contains 16 residues. V lost 0 bases, J lost 6 bases, and 7 bases stayed unmatched. As DNA, the CDR3 is TGCGCCAGCAGCTTGGGTTCTAGCGGGATCCCCAATGAGCAGTTCTTC. Protein sequence: CASSLGSSGIPNEQFF.

This clonotype was found a few times. The gene calls are TRBV20-1 and TRBJ2-7; 12 nucleotides align to TRBD2. The V and J ends lost 4 bases and 4 bases, in that order; junction bases with no gene match: 5. The CDR3 extends over 14 amino acids. Germline V gene lookup returns CDR1 DFQATT and CDR2 SNEGSKA (reference sequence). The CDR3, as DNA: TGCAGTGCTATGACTAGCGGGAGTGGGTACGAGCAGTACTTC. The encoded protein is CSAMTSGSGYEQYF.

The rearrangement joins TRBV29-1 to TRBJ2-1; TRBD2 matches 7 bases. Germline CDR1 reads SQVTM; CDR2 reads ANQGSEA. The CDR3 is made up of 17 amino acids. The ends lost 1 base at V and 3 bases at J; junction bases unmatched: 12. Here the CDR3 DNA reads TGCAGCGTTGAAGGGCGACTGGGCGGGAGAATCTACAATGAGCAGTTCTTC. Residues: CSVEGRLGGRIYNEQFF.

This clonotype was counted between two and nine times. The V gene is TRBV15, the J gene TRBJ2-5; 8 positions agree with TRBD1. The ends lost 6 bases at V and 3 bases at J; junction bases unmatched: 6. Germline CDR1 LNHNV, CDR2 YYDKDF (reference sequence). The CDR3 is 14 residues long. CDR3 sequence (DNA): TGTGCCACCAGACCAGACAGGGGCGAAGAGACCCAGTACTTC. It specifies CATRPDRGEETQYF.

The V call is TRBV4-1, the J call TRBJ2-3; 16 nucleotides align to TRBD2. Germline CDR1 MGHRA, CDR2 YSYEKL. V trimming: 2 bases; J trimming: 3 bases; junction bases outside the gene matches: 2. CDR3 length equals 17 residues. The CDR3 protein is CASSQPGLAGGTDTQYF. The CDR3 DNA reads as TGCGCCAGCAGCCAACCGGGACTAGCGGGAGGGACAGATACGCAGTATTTT.

V gene TRBV15 combines with J gene TRBJ2-3; D not resolved. This CDR3 region has 14 residues. Trimming pared 5 bases from V and 0 bases from J, leaving 9 bases between. Germline V gene lookup returns CDR1 LNHNV and CDR2 YYDKDF (reference sequence). This chain's CDR3 is CATSASLSTDTQYF. In DNA form, the CDR3 reads TGTGCCACCAGCGCCTCGCTGAGCACAGATACGCAGTATTTT.

Many counts were recorded for this clonotype. The gene calls are TRBV5-1 and TRBJ2-2; TRBD1 aligns across 9 bases. Germline lookup yields CDR1 SGHRS and CDR2 YFSETQ. With V trimmed by 4 bases and J by 4 bases, 5 bases remained unmatched. CDR3 length: 15 residues. Written as DNA, the CDR3 is TGCGCCAGCAGCGCCGGACAGGGGCCCACCGGGGAGCTGTTTTTT. Translated, it gives CASSAGQGPTGELFF.

This clonotype was recorded at least ten times. The CDR3 DNA reads as TGTGCCAGCAGTAGACAGGTCACCGGGGAGCTGTTTTTT. Translation gives CASSRQVTGELFF. This chain connects TRBV2 to TRBJ2-2; the D gene is possibly TRBD1 (6 bases). Germline loops: CDR1 SNHLY, CDR2 FYNNEI. V dropped 5 bases and J dropped 4 bases, with 8 bases sitting between them. This CDR3 contains 13 residues.

This clonotype was picked up a small number of times. V is TRBV9 and J is TRBJ1-1; D gene unclear. Trimming stripped 2 bases from V and 1 base from J, with 18 bases between. The CDR3 is 17 amino acids. Germline lookup yields CDR1 SGDLS and CDR2 YYNGEE. CDR3 amino acids: CASSVRYGSPPNTEAFF. The DNA of the CDR3 is TGTGCCAGCAGCGTCCGGTATGGCAGTCCCCCGAACACTGAAGCTTTCTTT.

This clonotype was recorded at least ten times. The rearrangement uses TRBV7-9 and TRBJ2-1; no definite D call. The CDR3 has 12 residues. Between the trimmed V and J ends, which lost 0 bases and 10 bases, there was a span of 7 bases. Germline loops: CDR1 SEHNR, CDR2 FQNEAQ (reference sequence). CDR3 nucleotide sequence: TGTGCCAGCAGCTTAGCCCCCTACGAGCAGTTCTTC. Residues: CASSLAPYEQFF.

The CDR3 loop reads CATRDHGRGELFF. DNA of the CDR3: TGTGCCACCCGGGACCACGGGAGAGGGGAGCTGTTTTTT. The chain uses TRBV28 and TRBJ2-2, with D possibly TRBD2 on 6 matching bases. In germline, CDR1 is MDHEN, CDR2 SYDVKM. The CDR3 totals 13 residues. V lost 10 bases, J lost 8 bases, and 17 bases lay in between.

CDR3 nucleotide sequence: TGTGCCAGCAGCCAGGGGATTAGCGGGACTTACGAGCAGTACTTC. This codes for CASSQGISGTYEQYF. The J gene is TRBJ2-7, the V gene TRBV6-1; 8 bases are a match to TRBD2. The CDR3 sequence is 15 residues long. The ends lost 6 bases at V and 4 bases at J; junction bases unmatched: 11. The germline CDR1 and CDR2 sequences are MNHNS and SASEGT.

This chain connects TRBV12-3 or TRBV12-4 to TRBJ2-3, with 8 bases identical to TRBD2. This CDR3 is 20 amino acids long. V lost 1 base to trimming and J lost 6 bases; unmatched junction nucleotides: 21. The CDR3 nucleotides read TGTGCCAGCAGTTTAGATGGTAGGGGGGGGATAGCGGGAAGGTCGGATACGCAGTATTTT. Translating it yields CASSLDGRGGIAGRSDTQYF.

This clonotype has only a few counts. V is TRBV7-9 and J is TRBJ2-3; a weak D match, TRBD2 (6 bases). Deletions cut 5 bases from V and 5 bases from J, with 17 bases between. Germline assignment: CDR1 SEHNR and CDR2 FQNEAQ (reference sequence). This CDR3 comprises 15 residues. The CDR3 coding sequence is TGTGCCAGCAGCGCCTACCCTTCTAGCGAAGATACGCAGTATTTT. This sequence encodes CASSAYPSSEDTQYF.

This clonotype came up many times. The V gene is TRBV29-1, the J gene TRBJ2-5; D uncertain. The V end was cut by 4 bases, the J end by 5 bases, with 5 bases between. The CDR3 is 10 residues long. Germline values: CDR1 SQVTM, CDR2 ANQGSEA. Here the CDR3 DNA reads TGCAGCGTTGCGGAGGAGACCCAGTACTTC. Its protein product is CSVAEETQYF.

A few counts support this clonotype. The gene calls are TRBV5-1 and TRBJ2-1; D uncertain. CDR1 SGHRS and CDR2 YFSETQ come from the germline V gene. This CDR3 has 12 residues. V was trimmed by 4 bases and J by 8 bases, leaving 10 bases between them. The CDR3 sequence is CASSLLSYEQFF. The CDR3, as DNA: TGCGCCAGCAGCCTGCTTAGCTATGAGCAGTTCTTC.

The rearrangement joins TRBV20-1 to TRBJ2-6, with D perhaps given as TRBD1 or TRBD2 (6 bases each). The CDR3 runs 16 residues. Per germline, CDR1 DFQATT and CDR2 SNEGSKA (reference sequence). Between the trimmed V and J ends, which lost 6 bases and 2 bases, there was a span of 17 bases. The CDR3 loop is CSALGRGGPGANVLTF. The CDR3, as DNA: TGCAGTGCCCTGGGCAGGGGAGGCCCTGGGGCCAACGTCCTGACTTTC.

This clonotype showed up just a few times. The V and J genes are TRBV25-1 and TRBJ2-1; TRBD2 might be the D (5 bases). CDR3 length: 16 amino acids. Deletions cut 4 bases from V and 2 bases from J, with 15 bases between. In germline, CDR1 is MGHDK, CDR2 SYGVNS. The CDR3 region is CASSADLEAPYNEQFF. The CDR3 nucleotides read TGTGCCAGCAGTGCGGACCTGGAGGCCCCCTACAATGAGCAGTTCTTC. Drawing the rest from reference TRBV25-1 and TRBJ2-1, the complete variable domain is EADIYQTPRYLVIGTGKKITLECSQTMGHDKMYWYQQDPGMELHLIHYSYGVNSTEKGDLSSESTVSRIRTEHFPLTLESARPSHTSQYLCASSADLEAPYNEQFFGPGTRLTVL.

This clonotype was seen a handful of times. The V call is TRBV2, the J call TRBJ2-5; perhaps TRBD2 as D (5 bases). From germline, CDR1 is SNHLY and CDR2 FYNNEI. The CDR3 is 16 residues long. V gave up 2 bases and J gave up 4 bases, with 17 bases separating them. This CDR3 reads CASSEPVSAVGETQYF. The DNA for the CDR3 is TGTGCCAGCAGTGAACCTGTTAGCGCCGTTGGAGAGACCCAGTACTTC. The full variable domain, its missing parts supplied by reference TRBV2 and TRBJ2-5, is EPEVTQTPSHQVTQMGQEVILRCVPISNHLYFYWYRQILGQKVEFLVSFYNNEISEKSEIFDDQFSVERPDGSNFTLKIRSTKLEDSAMYFCASSEPVSAVGETQYFGPGTRLLVL.

This clonotype has at least ten counts. The rearrangement joins TRBV3-1 to TRBJ2-1; 11 nucleotides line up with TRBD2. The trim removed 6 bases at V and 7 bases at J, leaving 8 bases unmatched. Germline assignment: CDR1 LGHDT and CDR2 YNNKEL (reference sequence). This CDR3 is 15 amino acids long. The CDR3 loop reads CASSSLAGGGNEQFF. CDR3 nucleotide sequence: TGTGCCAGCAGTTCCCTAGCGGGAGGAGGGAATGAGCAGTTCTTC.

This clonotype came up many times. The genes are TRBV3-1 and TRBJ1-1, with D perhaps matching TRBD1 (5 bases). V was shortened by 3 bases and J by 7 bases, with 9 bases between the two germline ends. This CDR3 contains 12 residues. In germline, CDR1 is LGHDT, CDR2 YNNKEL (reference sequence). This CDR3 is CASSHGGIEAFF. The CDR3 nucleotides read TGTGCCAGCAGCCACGGGGGAATTGAAGCTTTCTTT.

The chain uses TRBV6-4 and TRBJ2-4; the match to TRBD1 covers 9 bases. This CDR3 has 18 amino acids. The junction had 8 bases not matched to a gene; V was cut back by 2 bases and J by 0 bases. Germline CDR1 reads MRHNA; CDR2 reads SNTAGT. Written as DNA, the CDR3 is TGTGCCAGCAGTGACCCCGGGACAGGGAAAGCAGCCAAAAACATTCAGTACTTC. Protein sequence: CASSDPGTGKAAKNIQYF.

This clonotype was counted between two and nine times. This sequence joins TRBV7-3 and TRBJ2-5; 8 bases line up with TRBD2. Per germline, CDR1 SGHTA and CDR2 FQGTGA. The CDR3 is 16 amino acids. Trimming removed 5 bases from V and 4 bases from J; junction bases left unmatched: 12. The CDR3 DNA reads as TGTGCCAGCAGCCGTTGGGGCGGGAGGACGGGAGAGACCCAGTACTTC. Its protein is CASSRWGGRTGETQYF. Looking up the rest from reference TRBV7-3 and TRBJ2-5 gives the full variable domain: GAGVSQTPSNKVTEKGKYVELRCDPISGHTALYWYRQSLGQGPEFLIYFQGTGAADDSGLPNDRFFAVRPEGSVSTLKIQRTERGDSAVYLCASSRWGGRTGETQYFGPGTRLLVL.